This entry features one T cell receptor beta chain sequence. The data belong to a study of cytomegalovirus exposure and HLA in healthy donors. Germline CDR1 is SGHVS and CDR2 is FNYEAQ. The CDR3 runs 16 residues. V lost 1 base to trimming and J lost 4 bases; unmatched junction nucleotides: 7. PCR was performed using 60 Vbeta and 13 Jbeta primers. Generated by immunoSEQ multiplex PCR, the TCRdb table keeps only in-frame clones and is missing some. The data contain about 180,000 clones, roughly 85% of them singletons. V gene TRBV7-6 combines with J gene TRBJ2-7; TRBD1 aligns across 10 bases. The sequenced material came from PBMCs. The receptor comes from a man aged 35 to 55 in good health and CMV-seropositive. The CDR3 sequence: CASSLDPGTGEYEQYF. CDR3 nucleotide sequence: TGTGCCAGCAGCTTAGATCCCGGGACAGGGGAATACGAGCAGTACTTC.